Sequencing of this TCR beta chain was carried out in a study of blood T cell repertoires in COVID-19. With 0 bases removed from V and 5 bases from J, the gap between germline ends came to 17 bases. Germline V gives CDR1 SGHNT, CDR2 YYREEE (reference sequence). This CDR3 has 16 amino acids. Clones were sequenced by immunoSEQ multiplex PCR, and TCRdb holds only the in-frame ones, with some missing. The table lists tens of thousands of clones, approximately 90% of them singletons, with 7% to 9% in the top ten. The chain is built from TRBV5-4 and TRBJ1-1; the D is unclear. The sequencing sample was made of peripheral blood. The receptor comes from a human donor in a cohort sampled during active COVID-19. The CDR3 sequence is CASSLGGTTQRTEAFF. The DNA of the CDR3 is TGTGCCAGCAGCTTGGGAGGCACCACTCAAAGGACTGAAGCTTTCTTT.